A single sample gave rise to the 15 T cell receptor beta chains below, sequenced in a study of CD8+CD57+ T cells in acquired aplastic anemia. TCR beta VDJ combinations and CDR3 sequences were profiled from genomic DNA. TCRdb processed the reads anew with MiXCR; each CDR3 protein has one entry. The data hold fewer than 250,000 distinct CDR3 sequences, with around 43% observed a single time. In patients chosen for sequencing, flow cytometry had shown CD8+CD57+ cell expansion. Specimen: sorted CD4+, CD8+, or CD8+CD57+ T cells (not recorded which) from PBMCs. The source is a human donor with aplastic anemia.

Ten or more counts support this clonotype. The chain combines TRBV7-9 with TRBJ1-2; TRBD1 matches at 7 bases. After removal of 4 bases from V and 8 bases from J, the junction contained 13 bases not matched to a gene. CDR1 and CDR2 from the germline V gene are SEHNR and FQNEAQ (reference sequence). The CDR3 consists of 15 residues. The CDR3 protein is CASSSTPGQLAGYTF. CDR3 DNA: TGTGCCAGCAGCTCAACCCCGGGACAGCTTGCGGGCTACACCTTC.

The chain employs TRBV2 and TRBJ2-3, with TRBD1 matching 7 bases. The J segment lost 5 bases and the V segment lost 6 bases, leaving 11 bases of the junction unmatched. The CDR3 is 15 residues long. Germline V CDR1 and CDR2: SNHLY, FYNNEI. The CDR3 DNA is TGTGCCAGCAGCCCGCGACAGGGCCGGGGAGATACGCAGTATTTT. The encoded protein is CASSPRQGRGDTQYF.

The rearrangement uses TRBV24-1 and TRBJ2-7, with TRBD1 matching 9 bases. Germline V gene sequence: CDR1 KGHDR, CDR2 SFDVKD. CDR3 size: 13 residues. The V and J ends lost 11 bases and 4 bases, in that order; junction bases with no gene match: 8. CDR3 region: CAIDDGQGYEQYF. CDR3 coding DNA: TGTGCCATAGATGACGGACAGGGGTACGAGCAGTACTTC.

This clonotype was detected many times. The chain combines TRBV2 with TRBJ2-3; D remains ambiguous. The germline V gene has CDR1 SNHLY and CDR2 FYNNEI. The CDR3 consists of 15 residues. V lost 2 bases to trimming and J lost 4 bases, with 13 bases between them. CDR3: CASSENPSRADTQYF. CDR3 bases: TGTGCCAGCAGTGAAAACCCCTCACGCGCAGATACGCAGTATTTT.

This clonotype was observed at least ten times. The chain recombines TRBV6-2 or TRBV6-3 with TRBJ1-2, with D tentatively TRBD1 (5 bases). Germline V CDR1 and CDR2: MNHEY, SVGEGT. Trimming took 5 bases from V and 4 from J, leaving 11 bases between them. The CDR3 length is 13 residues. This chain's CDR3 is CASSKGVVYGYTF. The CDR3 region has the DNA TGTGCCAGCAGTAAAGGGGTGGTCTATGGCTACACCTTC.

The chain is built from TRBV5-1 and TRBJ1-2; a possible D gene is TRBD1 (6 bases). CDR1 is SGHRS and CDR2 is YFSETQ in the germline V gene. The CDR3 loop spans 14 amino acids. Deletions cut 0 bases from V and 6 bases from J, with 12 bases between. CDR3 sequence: CASSLGGAINGYTF. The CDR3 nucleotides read TGCGCCAGCAGCTTGGGGGGGGCGATCAATGGCTACACCTTC.

The CDR3 is CSVASNIGSNYGYTF. In DNA form, the CDR3 reads TGCAGCGTTGCATCGAATATTGGTAGTAACTATGGCTACACCTTC. The rearrangement links TRBV29-1 to TRBJ1-2; D gene unclear. The CDR3 spans 15 residues. Trimming stripped 4 bases from V and 1 base from J, with 16 bases between. Germline values: CDR1 SQVTM, CDR2 ANQGSEA. Complete variable domain (other parts from reference TRBV29-1 and TRBJ1-2): SAVISQKPSRDICQRGTSLTIQCQVDSQVTMMFWYRQQPGQSLTLIATANQGSEATYESGFVIDKFPISRPNLTFSTLTVSNMSPEDSSIYLCSVASNIGSNYGYTFGSGTRLTVV.

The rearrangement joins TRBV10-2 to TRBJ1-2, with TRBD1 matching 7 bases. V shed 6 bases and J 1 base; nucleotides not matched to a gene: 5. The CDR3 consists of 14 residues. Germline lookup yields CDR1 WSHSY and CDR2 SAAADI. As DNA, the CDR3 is TGCGCCAGCAGCGTGACAGGGATTAACTATGGCTACACCTTC. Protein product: CASSVTGINYGYTF.

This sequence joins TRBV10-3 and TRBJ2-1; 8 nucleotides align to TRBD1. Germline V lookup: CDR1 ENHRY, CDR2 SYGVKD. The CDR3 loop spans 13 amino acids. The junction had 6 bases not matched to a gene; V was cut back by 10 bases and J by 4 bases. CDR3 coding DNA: TGTGCCACGGGACAGGCGACTTACAATGAGCAGTTCTTC. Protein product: CATGQATYNEQFF.

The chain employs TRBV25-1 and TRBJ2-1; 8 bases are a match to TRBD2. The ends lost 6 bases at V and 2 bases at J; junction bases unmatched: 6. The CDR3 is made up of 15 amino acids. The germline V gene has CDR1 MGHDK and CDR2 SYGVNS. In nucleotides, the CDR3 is TGTGCCAGCAGCCTAGCGGGTCTTACCTACAATGAGCAGTTCTTC. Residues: CASSLAGLTYNEQFF. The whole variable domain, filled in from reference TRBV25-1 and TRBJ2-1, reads EADIYQTPRYLVIGTGKKITLECSQTMGHDKMYWYQQDPGMELHLIHYSYGVNSTEKGDLSSESTVSRIRTEHFPLTLESARPSHTSQYLCASSLAGLTYNEQFFGPGTRLTVL.

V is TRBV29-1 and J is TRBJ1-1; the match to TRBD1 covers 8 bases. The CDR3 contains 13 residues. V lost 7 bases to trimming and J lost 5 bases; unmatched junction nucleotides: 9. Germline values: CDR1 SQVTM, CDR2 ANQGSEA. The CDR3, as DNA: TGCAGCGCACGACAGGGGAGGGATACTGAAGCTTTCTTT. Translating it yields CSARQGRDTEAFF.

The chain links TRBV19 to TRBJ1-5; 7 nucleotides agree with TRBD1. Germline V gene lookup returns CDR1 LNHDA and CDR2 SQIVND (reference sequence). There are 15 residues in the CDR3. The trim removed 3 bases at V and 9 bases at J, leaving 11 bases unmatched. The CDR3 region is CASSISGQNNGPQHF. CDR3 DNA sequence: TGTGCCAGTAGTATTTCGGGACAGAATAATGGGCCCCAGCATTTT. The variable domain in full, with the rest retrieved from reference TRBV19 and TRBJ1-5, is DGGITQSPKYLFRKEGQNVTLSCEQNLNHDAMYWYRQDPGQGLRLIYYSQIVNDFQKGDIAEGYSVSREKKESFPLTVTSAQKNPTAFYLCASSISGQNNGPQHFGDGTRLSIL.

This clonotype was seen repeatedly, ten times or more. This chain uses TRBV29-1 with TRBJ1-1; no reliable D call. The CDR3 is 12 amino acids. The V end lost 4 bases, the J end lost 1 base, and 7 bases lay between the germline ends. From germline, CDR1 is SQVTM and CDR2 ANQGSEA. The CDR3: CSVGQRNTEAFF. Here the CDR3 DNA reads TGCAGCGTTGGTCAGAGGAACACTGAAGCTTTCTTT.

The CDR3 DNA reads TGTGCCAGCAGGTCGGGCGGGGAGCTGTTTTTT. It encodes CASRSGGELFF. The chain recombines TRBV12-3 or TRBV12-4 with TRBJ2-2, with unresolved D. CDR3 length equals 11 residues. V shed 6 bases and J shed 7 bases, with 6 bases lying between them.

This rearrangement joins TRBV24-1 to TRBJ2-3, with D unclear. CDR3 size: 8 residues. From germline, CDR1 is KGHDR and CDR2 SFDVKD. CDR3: CAADTQYF. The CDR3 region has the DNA TGTGCTGCAGATACGCAGTATTTT.